This TCR beta chain was documented in a study of beta chain features in type 1 diabetes. Whole-study findings and limits: Researchers cautioned that cDNA sequencing could over-represent cells with high TCR expression.

Germline CDR1 SGHTA, CDR2 FQGNSA. The J segment lost 8 bases and the V segment lost 4 bases, leaving 8 bases of the junction unmatched. CDR3 size: 15 residues. To note about this clone: Its antigen remains unknown.

TCRB transcripts that were expressed got sequenced, as all of the isolated RNA had been reverse transcribed. Method: immunoSEQ multiplex PCR; TCRdb's copy keeps in-frame clones and lacks some. This table has around 21,000 clones, about 53% appearing once. The chain has TRBV7-2 and TRBJ2-1; TRBD1 matches at 10 bases. This clonotype was obtained from a man aged 18 to 35 in good health. Specimen: stem cell memory CD4+ T cells from blood. This CDR3 is CASSSGTGAFYEQFF. In DNA, the CDR3 is TGTGCCAGCAGCTCCGGGACAGGGGCTTTCTATGAGCAGTTCTTC.